Described below is a single TCR beta chain sequence and its context. Antigen specificity is unknown. In the PCR, 60 Vbeta and 13 Jbeta primers were used. TCRdb's copy holds only in-frame clones and misses some; the assay was immunoSEQ multiplex PCR. The sample includes roughly 70,000 clones, around 78% of them seen just once. This record comes from a study of cytomegalovirus exposure and HLA in healthy donors. Broader study findings: A later analysis linked a missense DCLRE1C variant to TCR beta V- and J-gene trimming. It was only CMV serostatus that was available as immune exposure information. Per a prior analysis, the majority of TCR beta V segments were productive roughly 87% or roughly 30% of the time. The analysis excluded some indistinguishable V segments, including TRBV6-2 and TRBV6-3.

Per germline, CDR1 GTSNPN and CDR2 SVGIG (reference sequence). The CDR3 runs to 13 residues. The trim removed 2 bases at V and 10 bases at J, leaving 6 bases unmatched. Sequences were obtained from PBMCs. The chain links TRBV30 to TRBJ2-1; 9 bases match TRBD1. The TCR originated in a man in his fifties in good health and CMV-seronegative. The CDR3: CAWSLMGQGEQFF. CDR3 bases: TGTGCCTGGAGTCTGATGGGACAGGGAGAGCAGTTCTTC.